This TCR beta chain was identified in a study of CD8 T cell repertoires and HIV-1 epitope variants. Study-wide context: Control wells had CMV/EBV/flu peptides, negative Ebola AY9, or no peptide. Separate from the cultures, 1M uncultured T cells served as baseline.

CDR1 is SGHVS, CDR2 FQNEAQ, per germline. The CDR3 is made up of 14 amino acids. With 4 bases removed from V and 1 base from J, the gap between germline ends came to 11 bases. As to this clone: Its antigen is undetermined.

The data were produced by immunoSEQ multiplex PCR, yet TCRdb's version contains in-frame clones alone and is incomplete. The sample consists of around 2,000 clones, around three quarters of them appearing once. The receptor was isolated from a male donor with HIV. The chain employs TRBV7-8 and TRBJ2-7; tentatively, D is TRBD1 (6 bases). Sequenced: cultured CD8+ T cells derived from PBMCs. In DNA, the CDR3 is TGTGCCAGCAGCTCAGGGGTGAGATCCTACGAGCAGTACTTC. This gives the protein CASSSGVRSYEQYF.